This T cell receptor (gamma chain) was obtained from a study of gamma-delta chains in newborns, infants, children. Trimming removed 5 bases from V and 3 bases from J; junction bases left unmatched: 6. Germline-derived CDR1 and CDR2 are VTNTFY and YDVSTARD (reference sequence). The CDR3 totals 14 residues. TCRdb reanalysed the reads via CATT. The table lists under 3,000 gamma-chain clones, more than 35% of them singletons. V is TRGV3 and J is TRGJP2. TCRdb is silent on the J gene; assignment here came from matching the DNA to germline. The material sequenced was blood. The TCR was taken from a child who was a newborn, infant or young child, either healthy, febrile or measles-vaccinated (not recorded which). The CDR3 region is CATWARGSDWIKTF. CDR3 coding DNA: TGTGCCACCTGGGCTCGGGGTAGTGATTGGATCAAGACGTTT.